This T cell receptor (beta chain) was captured in a study of PD-1 blockade in mismatch repair-deficient tumors. Study-level results: Rapid post-treatment expansion, then contraction, generally preceding radiologic response, marked tumor-resident clones.

Remarks on this clone: Its target is not known.

The table came from immunoSEQ multiplex PCR; TCRdb's copy has only in-frame clones and leaves some out. The sample lists 40,000 to 60,000 clones; more than 65% were seen once. Mismatch repair deficiency was confirmed in all patients, by PCR or immunohistochemistry. The TCR-sequenced patients were a few responders to pembrolizumab. Germline values: CDR1 SGHDT, CDR2 YYEEEE. Trimming took 0 bases from V and 7 from J, leaving 14 bases between them. The CDR3 runs 15 residues. The chain carries TRBV5-6 and TRBJ2-1, with a tentative D call TRBD2 (6 bases). The receptor comes from an adult with mismatch repair-deficient cancer. The sequences come from peripheral blood, collected about 4.5 months after starting pembrolizumab. In DNA form, the CDR3 reads TGTGCCAGCAGCTTGGAGGAGGTAGCGGTTAATGAGCAGTTCTTC. This sequence encodes CASSLEEVAVNEQFF.